Each of the 19 T cell receptor beta chains below was sequenced from the same sample in a study of blood T cell repertoires in COVID-19 (dated by TCRdb to the early 2020s). The library relied on the immunoSEQ multiplex PCR assay. TCRdb re-hosts the immuneACCESS table, in-frame sequences only. Its copies lack some clones; in the studies checked, an unresolved V gene accounts for under half of them, and the cause for the rest is not known. The sample table holds 100,000 to 150,000 clones, of which around 88% were seen once. Clones ranked in the top ten supply 0.88% of the sample. The source material was peripheral blood. The receptor set was obtained from a woman in her forties or fifties with active or convalescent COVID-19.

The count of this clone is one. The CDR3 protein is CASRRGLPSYNEQFF. The DNA for the CDR3 is TGTGCCAGTAGGAGAGGACTACCGAGCTACAATGAGCAGTTCTTC. The chain has TRBV19 and TRBJ2-1, with D perhaps TRBD2 (6 bases). CDR1 LNHDA and CDR2 SQIVND come from the germline V gene (reference sequence). The CDR3 is made up of 15 amino acids. V lost 6 bases, J lost 3 bases, and 15 bases lay in between.

This clone was recorded a few times. The J gene is TRBJ2-2, the V gene TRBV6-5; 9 positions match TRBD1. Looked up from germline, CDR1 is MNHEY and CDR2 is SVGAGI. CDR3 length equals 16 residues. V shed 1 base and J 7 bases; nucleotides not matched to a gene: 7. The CDR3 DNA sequence: TGTGCCAGCAGTTACTTTTCCGGGACAGGGATCGGGGAGCTGTTTTTT. Translated: CASSYFSGTGIGELFF.

This clone came up once. The V and J genes are TRBV7-9 and TRBJ1-1; weak D call: TRBD1 (5 bases). Germline CDR1 reads SEHNR; CDR2 reads FQNEAQ (reference sequence). This CDR3 contains 13 residues. Trimming removed 0 bases at V and 3 bases at J, with 5 bases between. CDR3 amino acids: CASSLAGDTEAFF. The CDR3 DNA sequence: TGTGCCAGCAGCTTAGCAGGGGACACTGAAGCTTTCTTT.

This chain connects TRBV9 to TRBJ1-6; D is uncertain. V lost 2 bases and J lost 3, with 6 bases in between. Germline CDR1 reads SGDLS; CDR2 reads YYNGEE. The CDR3 loop spans 14 amino acids. CDR3 coding DNA: TGTGCCAGCAGCGTGACTGACTATAATTCACCCCTCCACTTT. Translated, it gives CASSVTDYNSPLHF.

The rearrangement joins TRBV11-2 to TRBJ1-5, with 8 bases that match TRBD1. The germline V gene has CDR1 SGHAT and CDR2 FQNNGV. The CDR3 spans 13 residues. The ends lost 5 bases at V and 6 bases at J; junction bases unmatched: 3. The CDR3 coding sequence is TGTGCCAGCAGCCAGGACAGGGTTCAGCCCCAGCATTTT. This gives the protein CASSQDRVQPQHF.

V usage is TRBV6-5 and J usage is TRBJ1-6, with unresolved D. This CDR3 spans 15 amino acids. CDR1 is MNHEY and CDR2 is SVGAGI in the germline V gene. The ends were cut back, 0 bases at V and 5 bases at J, with 8 bases in the middle. The DNA for the CDR3 is TGTGCCAGCAGTTACTCGAGAGGGAATAATTCACCCCTCCACTTT. This codes for CASSYSRGNNSPLHF.

The chain carries TRBV19 and TRBJ2-1; D is unclear. This CDR3 region has 14 residues. Germline V gene sequence: CDR1 LNHDA, CDR2 SQIVND (reference sequence). V lost 1 base and J 10 bases, leaving 14 bases between the germline ends. The CDR3 sequence: CASSIGQISEEQFF. Written as DNA, the CDR3 is TGTGCCAGTAGTATAGGTCAAATCTCTGAGGAGCAGTTCTTC.

The J gene is TRBJ1-2, the V gene TRBV11-1, with D possibly TRBD1 on 5 matching bases. V dropped 5 bases and J dropped 4 bases, with 11 bases sitting between them. The CDR3 contains 13 residues. Germline CDR1 is SGHAT and CDR2 is FQDESV (reference sequence). CDR3 protein: CASSPDSRYGYTF. The DNA of the CDR3 is TGTGCCAGCAGCCCCGACAGCCGCTATGGCTACACCTTC. Together with reference TRBV11-1 and TRBJ1-2, the CDR3 gives the full variable domain: EAEVAQSPRYKITEKSQAVAFWCDPISGHATLYWYRQILGQGPELLVQFQDESVVDDSQLPKDRFSAERLKGVDSTLKIQPAELGDSAMYLCASSPDSRYGYTFGSGTRLTVV.

V is TRBV24-1 and J is TRBJ1-2; unclear D gene. The CDR3 contains 13 residues. Germline V gene sequence: CDR1 KGHDR, CDR2 SFDVKD. With 4 bases removed from V and 5 bases from J, the gap between germline ends came to 10 bases. CDR3 sequence (DNA): TGTGCCACCAGTGACACCATCACATATGGCTACACCTTC. Encoded protein: CATSDTITYGYTF.

This chain uses TRBV19 with TRBJ2-1; TRBD1 might be the D (5 bases). The CDR3 is 12 amino acids. V gave up 4 bases and J gave up 7 bases, with 8 bases separating them. Germline CDR1 reads LNHDA; CDR2 reads SQIVND (reference sequence). CDR3: CASSTQGNEQFF. CDR3 sequence (DNA): TGTGCCAGTAGTACGCAGGGTAATGAGCAGTTCTTC.

The rearrangement uses TRBV11-1 and TRBJ1-1; D gene uncertain. The CDR3 has 13 residues. Germline lookup yields CDR1 SGHAT and CDR2 FQDESV (reference sequence). Trimming took off 2 bases at V and 5 bases at J, with 9 bases between the two ends. The CDR3 is CASSLRWTTEAFF. In nucleotides, the CDR3 is TGTGCCAGCAGCTTAAGGTGGACTACTGAAGCTTTCTTT.

Worth noting for this clone: Other DNA sequences in the same sample also yield this CDR3. The genes are TRBV19 and TRBJ2-3; 10 nucleotides align to TRBD1. J was trimmed by 1 base and V by 4 bases; bases with no gene match: 2. Germline values: CDR1 LNHDA, CDR2 SQIVND (reference sequence). The CDR3 totals 15 residues. The chain's CDR3 is CASSRGTGGTDTQYF. For the CDR3, the DNA is TGTGCCAGTAGTAGGGGGACAGGGGGCACAGATACGCAGTATTTT. The full variable domain, rest sourced from reference TRBV19 and TRBJ2-3, is DGGITQSPKYLFRKEGQNVTLSCEQNLNHDAMYWYRQDPGQGLRLIYYSQIVNDFQKGDIAEGYSVSREKKESFPLTVTSAQKNPTAFYLCASSRGTGGTDTQYFGPGTRLTVL.

This clone was seen only once. This chain uses TRBV19 with TRBJ2-1; 8 bases align to TRBD2. The CDR3 has 17 residues. V trimming: 0 bases; J trimming: 2 bases; junction bases outside the gene matches: 6. CDR1 is LNHDA and CDR2 is SQIVND in the germline V gene (reference sequence). The DNA for the CDR3 is TGTGCCAGTAGTATAGATGGGGGACTAGTTGCCTACAATGAGCAGTTCTTC. Translating it yields CASSIDGGLVAYNEQFF.

V gene TRBV2 combines with J gene TRBJ1-4, with 7 bases lining up with TRBD1. V was pared by 4 bases and J by 5 bases, with 10 bases of the junction left unmatched. The CDR3 totals 16 residues. Germline CDR1 SNHLY, CDR2 FYNNEI. The CDR3 region has the DNA TGTGCCAGCAGTGTCAAAGGACAGGCGATGAATGAAAAACTGTTTTTT. Encoded protein: CASSVKGQAMNEKLFF.

This sequence joins TRBV28 and TRBJ1-6; possibly TRBD1 for D (5 bases). Germline V CDR1 and CDR2: MDHEN, SYDVKM. CDR3 length: 13 amino acids. V lost 8 bases and J 10 bases, leaving 15 bases between the germline ends. CDR3 residues: CASWGDKGSPLHF. In nucleotides, the CDR3 is TGTGCCAGCTGGGGGGATAAGGGATCACCCCTCCACTTT. The whole variable domain, remainder taken from reference TRBV28 and TRBJ1-6, is DVKVTQSSRYLVKRTGEKVFLECVQDMDHENMFWYRQDPGLGLRLIYFSYDVKMKEKGDIPEGYSVSREKKERFSLILESASTNQTSMYLCASWGDKGSPLHFGNGTRLTVT.

This clone has just one count. The V gene is TRBV5-1, the J gene TRBJ2-5; D is possibly TRBD1 (5 bases). Germline loops: CDR1 SGHRS, CDR2 YFSETQ. The CDR3 has 10 residues. Between the trimmed V and J ends, which lost 6 bases and 5 bases, there was a span of 5 bases. The CDR3 protein is CASKGETQYF. As DNA, the CDR3 is TGCGCCAGCAAGGGGGAGACCCAGTACTTC. The full variable domain, with the rest looked up from reference TRBV5-1 and TRBJ2-5, is KAGVTQTPRYLIKTRGQQVTLSCSPISGHRSVSWYQQTPGQGLQFLFEYFSETQRNKGNFPGRFSGRQFSNSRSEMNVSTLELGDSALYLCASKGETQYFGPGTRLLVL.

The CDR3 nucleotides read TGTGCCAGCAGCGTAGCCTTATTCTCCAATGAGCAGTTCTTC. It is translated as CASSVALFSNEQFF. The genes are TRBV9 and TRBJ2-1; no firm D call. The length of the CDR3 is 14 residues. Trimming took off 0 bases at V and 6 bases at J, with 10 bases between the two ends. Germline CDR1 SGDLS, CDR2 YYNGEE.

The genes are TRBV6-5 and TRBJ2-3; D gene uncertain. Germline V CDR1 and CDR2: MNHEY, SVGAGI. CDR3 size: 12 residues. V lost 4 bases, J lost 6 bases, and 8 bases lay in between. In DNA form, the CDR3 reads TGTGCCAGCAGTTCTCCGGGTGATACGCAGTATTTT. Amino acid sequence: CASSSPGDTQYF.

V is TRBV7-6 and J is TRBJ2-1; 8 positions agree with TRBD2. CDR1 and CDR2 (germline): SGHVS, FNYEAQ. V dropped 2 bases and J dropped 5; count of bases not matched to a gene: 5. The CDR3 has 15 residues. CDR3 DNA sequence: TGTGCCAGCAGCTTATTTAGCGGGGTAAACAATGAGCAGTTCTTC. Translating gives CASSLFSGVNNEQFF.